This T cell receptor (beta chain) was obtained from a study of shared clonotypes between healthy human individuals. Across the study: Three plates were used per donor for CD4 naive, three for CD4 memory, two for CD8 naive and one for CD8 memory.

The assay was immunoSEQ multiplex PCR, and TCRdb's table has in-frame clones only and misses some. The repertoire has nearly 2 million clones, just under 95% of them found once; the top ten carry around 1.2%. Broader study findings: Non-shared clonotypes displayed generation probabilities falling below those of clonotypes present in all four donors.

Worth noting for this clone: Antigen unknown.

CDR1 is MNHNS, CDR2 SASEGT, per germline. The CDR3 contains 15 residues. With 2 bases removed from V and 0 bases from J, the gap between germline ends came to 8 bases. Cells designated naive CD8 were CD45RO-negative and were positively selected for CCR7, with terminally differentiated effector memory CD45RA+ cells excluded. The chain has TRBV6-1 and TRBJ2-1, with D unclear. Input material: naive CD8+ T cells sorted from blood. The source of this sequence is a man aged 18 to 30 in good health. The CDR3: CASSEMGNSYNEQFF. CDR3 nucleotide sequence: TGTGCCAGCAGTGAAATGGGGAACTCCTACAATGAGCAGTTCTTC.